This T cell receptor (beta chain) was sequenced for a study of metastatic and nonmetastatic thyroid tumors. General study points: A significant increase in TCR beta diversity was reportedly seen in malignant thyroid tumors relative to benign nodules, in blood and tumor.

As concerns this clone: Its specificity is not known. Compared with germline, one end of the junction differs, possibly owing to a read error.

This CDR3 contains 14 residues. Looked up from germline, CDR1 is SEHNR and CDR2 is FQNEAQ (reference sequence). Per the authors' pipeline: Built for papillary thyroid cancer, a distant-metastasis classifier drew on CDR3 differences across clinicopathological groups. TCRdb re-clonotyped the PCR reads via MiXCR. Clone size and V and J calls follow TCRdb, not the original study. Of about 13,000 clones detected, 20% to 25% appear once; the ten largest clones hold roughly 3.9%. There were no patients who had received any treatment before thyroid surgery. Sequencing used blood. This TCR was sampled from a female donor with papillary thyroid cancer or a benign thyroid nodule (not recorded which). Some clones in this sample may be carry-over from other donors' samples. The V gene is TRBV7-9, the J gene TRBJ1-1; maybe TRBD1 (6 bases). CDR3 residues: CVSSLVTGITEAFF. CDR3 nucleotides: TGTGTCAGCAGCTTAGTTACAGGGATCACTGAAGCTTTCTTT.